This T cell receptor beta chain was captured by sequencing in a study of technical replicates of blood from several donors. The CDR3 contains 14 residues. CDR1 is LNHDA and CDR2 is SQIVND in the germline V gene (reference sequence). Trimming removed 8 bases from V and 6 bases from J; junction bases left unmatched: 10. Using immunoSEQ multiplex PCR, the repertoire was profiled, and TCRdb retains in-frame clones only, with some absent. The sample includes 60,000 to 90,000 clones, just under 97% of them seen just once. The V call is TRBV19, the J call TRBJ2-1, with 7 bases matching TRBD1. This clonotype originated in a human donor in good health. Sequencing was performed on T cells isolated from PBMCs. CDR3 residues: CASGRDSPFNEQFF. CDR3 nucleotides: TGTGCCAGTGGCCGGGACAGTCCGTTCAATGAGCAGTTCTTC.